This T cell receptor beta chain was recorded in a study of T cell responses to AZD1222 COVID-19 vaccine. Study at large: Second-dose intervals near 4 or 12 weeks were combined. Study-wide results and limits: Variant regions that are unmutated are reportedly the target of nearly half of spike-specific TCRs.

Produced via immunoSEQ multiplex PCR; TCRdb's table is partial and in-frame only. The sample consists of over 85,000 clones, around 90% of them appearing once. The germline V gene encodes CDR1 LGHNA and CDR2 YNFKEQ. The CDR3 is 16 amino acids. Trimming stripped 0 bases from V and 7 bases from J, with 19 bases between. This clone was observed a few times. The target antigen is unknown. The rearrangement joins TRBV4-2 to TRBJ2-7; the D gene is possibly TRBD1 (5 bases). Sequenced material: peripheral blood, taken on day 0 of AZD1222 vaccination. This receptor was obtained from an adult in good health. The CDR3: CASSQDFVGVVGEQYF. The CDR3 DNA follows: TGTGCCAGCAGCCAAGATTTTGTAGGGGTAGTCGGAGAGCAGTACTTC.